A single sample is the source of the 13 T cell receptor beta chains below, sequenced in a study of shared clonotypes between healthy human individuals. Sequencing used immunoSEQ multiplex PCR; TCRdb keeps in-frame clones, though not all of them. The sample holds 850,000 to 1,100,000 clones, 60% to 80% seen once. The sample was memory CD4+ T cells from PBMCs. Stated subset: CD45RA-negative fraction. All receptors derive from a man aged 18 to 29 in good health. Some clones in this sample may be carry-over from other donors' samples.

The CDR3 nucleotides are TGCAGCGTGCGCAGACAGCAAGAGACCCAGTACTTC. This encodes CSVRRQQETQYF. The gene calls are TRBV29-1 and TRBJ2-5; tentative D call: TRBD1 (5 bases). V lost 6 bases and J 2 bases, leaving 10 bases between the germline ends. There are 12 residues in the CDR3. CDR1 and CDR2 from the germline V gene are SQVTM and ANQGSEA.

CDR3 DNA sequence: TGTGCCAGCAGCGCCACAAGCTATGGCTACACCTTC. Translated: CASSATSYGYTF. V gene TRBV6-1 combines with J gene TRBJ1-2; D gene ambiguous. The CDR3 consists of 12 residues. Germline assignment: CDR1 MNHNS and CDR2 SASEGT. Between the trimmed V and J ends, which lost 6 bases and 4 bases, there was a span of 9 bases.

The gene calls are TRBV4-2 and TRBJ1-4, with D unclear. The germline V gene has CDR1 LGHNA and CDR2 YNFKEQ. V gave up 0 bases and J gave up 10 bases, with 6 bases separating them. The CDR3 extends over 12 amino acids. Here the CDR3 DNA reads TGTGCCAGCAGCCAAGATTTGCGAAAACTGTTTTTT. Encoded protein: CASSQDLRKLFF.

The genes are TRBV28 and TRBJ1-2, with D uncertain. The CDR3 is 13 residues long. The germline V gene encodes CDR1 MDHEN and CDR2 SYDVKM. Trimming pared 5 bases from V and 0 bases from J, leaving 7 bases between. The CDR3 loop reads CASSGYTNYGYTF. The CDR3 DNA reads TGTGCCAGCAGTGGGTACACTAACTATGGCTACACCTTC.

CDR3 DNA: TGTGCCATCAGTGCAGATCGGGACACTGAAGCTTTCTTT. Translated, it gives CAISADRDTEAFF. This chain uses TRBV10-3 with TRBJ1-1, with D uncertain. V was clipped by 4 bases and J by 3 bases, with 9 bases between them. CDR1 is ENHRY, CDR2 SYGVKD, per germline. There are 13 residues in the CDR3.

J is TRBJ2-7 and V is TRBV30, with a weak D call TRBD2 (5 bases). CDR1 GTSNPN and CDR2 SVGIG come from the germline V gene (reference sequence). Trimming stripped 5 bases from V and 0 bases from J, with 17 bases between. CDR3 length: 15 amino acids. This chain's CDR3 is CAWDRGSSSSYEQYF. The CDR3 nucleotides are TGTGCCTGGGACCGGGGAAGCTCCTCCTCCTACGAGCAGTACTTC. The variable domain in full, with the rest retrieved from reference TRBV30 and TRBJ2-7, is SQTIHQWPATLVQPVGSPLSLECTVEGTSNPNLYWYRQAAGRGLQLLFYSVGIGQISSEVPQNLSASRPQDRQFILSSKKLLLSDSGFYLCAWDRGSSSSYEQYFGPGTRLTVT.

The rearrangement links TRBV9 to TRBJ2-2; 14 nucleotides line up with TRBD2. Per the germline V gene, CDR1 is SGDLS and CDR2 is YYNGEE. After removal of 6 bases from V and 5 bases from J, the junction contained 6 bases not matched to a gene. The CDR3 runs to 16 residues. The CDR3 DNA is TGTGCCAGCACGGGACTAGCGGGAGCGGGGACCGGGGAGCTGTTTTTT. Translation: CASTGLAGAGTGELFF.

The chain links TRBV27 to TRBJ1-2, with D tentatively TRBD1 (6 bases). This CDR3 contains 14 residues. Germline lookup yields CDR1 MNHEY and CDR2 SMNVEV (reference sequence). The V gene lost 3 bases and the J gene lost 8 bases, with 16 bases spanning the gap. In DNA form, the CDR3 reads TGTGCCAGCAGTTTCACAGGGAACAGTGGCGGCTACACCTTC. Amino acid sequence: CASSFTGNSGGYTF.

This chain joins TRBV28 and TRBJ1-6; a possible D gene is TRBD1 (6 bases). With 3 bases removed from V and 5 bases from J, the gap between germline ends came to 11 bases. CDR1 and CDR2 from the germline V gene are MDHEN and SYDVKM. The CDR3 contains 15 residues. The CDR3 region is CASSLGTRDNSPLHF. The CDR3 region has the DNA TGTGCCAGCAGTTTGGGGACACGAGATAATTCACCCCTCCACTTT. Full variable domain (remainder filled in from reference TRBV28 and TRBJ1-6): DVKVTQSSRYLVKRTGEKVFLECVQDMDHENMFWYRQDPGLGLRLIYFSYDVKMKEKGDIPEGYSVSREKKERFSLILESASTNQTSMYLCASSLGTRDNSPLHFGNGTRLTVT.

V and J are TRBV5-4 and TRBJ2-7; TRBD2 might be the D (5 bases). Trimming stripped 6 bases from V and 3 bases from J, with 16 bases between. This CDR3 spans 14 amino acids. Germline-derived CDR1 and CDR2 are SGHNT and YYREEE (reference sequence). The CDR3 reads CASTSSGYLYEQYF. As DNA, the CDR3 is TGTGCCAGCACGTCAAGCGGCTATCTCTACGAGCAGTACTTC. Full variable domain (remainder filled in from reference TRBV5-4 and TRBJ2-7): ETGVTQSPTHLIKTRGQQVTLRCSSQSGHNTVSWYQQALGQGPQFIFQYYREEENGRGNFPPRFSGLQFPNYSSELNVNALELDDSALYLCASTSSGYLYEQYFGPGTRLTVT.

This clone has only one observation. The J gene is TRBJ2-5, the V gene TRBV5-1, with D tentatively TRBD1 or TRBD2 (5 bases each). The CDR3 sequence is 14 residues long. Trimming removed 3 bases from V and 4 bases from J, with 13 bases in between. CDR1 and CDR2 (germline): SGHRS, YFSETQ. The CDR3 here is CASSSPGTLETQYF. The DNA for the CDR3 is TGCGCCAGCAGCTCCCCAGGGACCTTAGAGACCCAGTACTTC.

The chain combines TRBV5-1 with TRBJ2-1, with a weak D call TRBD1 (5 bases). Germline V gives CDR1 SGHRS, CDR2 YFSETQ. The V and J ends lost 7 bases and 6 bases respectively, with 14 bases between them. CDR3 length: 13 amino acids. The CDR3 sequence: CASGRAPPNEQFF. Here the CDR3 DNA reads TGCGCCAGCGGCAGGGCGCCGCCCAATGAGCAGTTCTTC.

This clone was seen only a few times. This chain connects TRBV11-1 to TRBJ2-1; D gene ambiguous. V lost 5 bases to trimming and J lost 8 bases, with 19 bases between them. The length of the CDR3 is 15 residues. Germline V gene data show CDR1 as SGHAT and CDR2 as FQDESV (reference sequence). This CDR3 reads CASSPYGSSGYEQFF. The CDR3 nucleotides are TGTGCCAGCAGCCCCTATGGAAGTTCGGGCTATGAGCAGTTCTTC.